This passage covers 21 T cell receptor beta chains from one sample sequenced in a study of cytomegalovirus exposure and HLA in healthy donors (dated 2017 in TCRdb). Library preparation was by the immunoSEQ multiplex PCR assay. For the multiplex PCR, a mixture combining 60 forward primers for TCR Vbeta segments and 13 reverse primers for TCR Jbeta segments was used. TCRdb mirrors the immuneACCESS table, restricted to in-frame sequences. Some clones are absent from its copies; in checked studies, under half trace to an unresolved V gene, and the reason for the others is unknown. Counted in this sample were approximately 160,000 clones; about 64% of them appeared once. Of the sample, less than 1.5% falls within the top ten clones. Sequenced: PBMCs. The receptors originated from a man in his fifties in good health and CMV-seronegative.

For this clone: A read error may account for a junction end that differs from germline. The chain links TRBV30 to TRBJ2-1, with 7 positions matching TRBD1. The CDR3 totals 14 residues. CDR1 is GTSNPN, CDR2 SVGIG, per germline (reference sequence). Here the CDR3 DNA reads TGTGCCTGGAGTTTGGACAGGTGGCGAAAAAATAGGGTCTTC. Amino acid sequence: CAWSLDRWRKNRVF.

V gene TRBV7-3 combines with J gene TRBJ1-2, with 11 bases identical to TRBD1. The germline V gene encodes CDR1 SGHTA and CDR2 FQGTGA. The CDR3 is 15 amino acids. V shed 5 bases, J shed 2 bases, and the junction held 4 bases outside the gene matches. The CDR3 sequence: CASSPGTGGNYGYTF. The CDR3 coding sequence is TGTGCCAGCAGCCCCGGGACAGGGGGGAACTATGGCTACACCTTC.

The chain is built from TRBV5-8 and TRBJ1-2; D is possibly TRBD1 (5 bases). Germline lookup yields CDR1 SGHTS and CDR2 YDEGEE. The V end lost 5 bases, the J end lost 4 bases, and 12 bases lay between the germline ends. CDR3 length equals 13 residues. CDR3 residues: CASRKTGFYGYTF. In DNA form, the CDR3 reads TGTGCCAGCAGAAAAACAGGCTTCTATGGCTACACCTTC.

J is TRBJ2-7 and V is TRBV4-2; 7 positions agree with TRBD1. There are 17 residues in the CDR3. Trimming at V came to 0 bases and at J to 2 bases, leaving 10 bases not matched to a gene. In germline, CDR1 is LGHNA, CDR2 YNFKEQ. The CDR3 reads CASSQEGRQGGTYEQYF. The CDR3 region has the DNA TGTGCCAGCAGCCAAGAGGGTAGACAGGGTGGAACCTACGAGCAGTACTTC.

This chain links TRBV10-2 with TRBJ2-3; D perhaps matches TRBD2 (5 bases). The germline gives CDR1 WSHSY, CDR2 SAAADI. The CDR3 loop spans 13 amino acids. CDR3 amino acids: CARTRTSTDTQYF. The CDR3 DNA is TGCGCACGGACCCGGACTAGCACAGATACGCAGTATTTT.

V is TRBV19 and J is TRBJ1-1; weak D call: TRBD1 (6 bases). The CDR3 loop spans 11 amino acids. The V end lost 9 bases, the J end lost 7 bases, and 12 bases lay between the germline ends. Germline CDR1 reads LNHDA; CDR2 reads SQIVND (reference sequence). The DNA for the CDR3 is TGTGCCAGCCAGGGGCATGTTGAAGCTTTCTTT. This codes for CASQGHVEAFF.

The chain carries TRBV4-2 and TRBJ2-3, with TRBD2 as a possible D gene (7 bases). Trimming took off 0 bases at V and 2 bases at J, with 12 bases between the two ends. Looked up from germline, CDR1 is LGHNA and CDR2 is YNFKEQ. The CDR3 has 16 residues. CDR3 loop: CASSQEGRGPTDTQYF. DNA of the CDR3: TGTGCCAGCAGCCAAGAGGGGCGGGGGCCCACAGATACGCAGTATTTT.

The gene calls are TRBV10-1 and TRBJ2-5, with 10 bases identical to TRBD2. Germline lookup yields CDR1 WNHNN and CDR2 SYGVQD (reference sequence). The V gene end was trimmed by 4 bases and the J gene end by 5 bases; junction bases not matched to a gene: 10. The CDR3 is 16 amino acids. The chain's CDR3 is CASSGIAGGPRETQYF. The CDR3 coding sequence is TGCGCCAGCAGTGGGATAGCGGGGGGCCCCAGGGAGACCCAGTACTTC.

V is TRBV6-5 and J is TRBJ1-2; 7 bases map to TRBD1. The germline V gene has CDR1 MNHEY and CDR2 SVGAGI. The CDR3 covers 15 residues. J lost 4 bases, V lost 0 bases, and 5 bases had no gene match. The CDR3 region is CASSYSKDRSYGYTF. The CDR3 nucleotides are TGTGCCAGCAGTTACTCTAAGGACAGGTCCTATGGCTACACCTTC.

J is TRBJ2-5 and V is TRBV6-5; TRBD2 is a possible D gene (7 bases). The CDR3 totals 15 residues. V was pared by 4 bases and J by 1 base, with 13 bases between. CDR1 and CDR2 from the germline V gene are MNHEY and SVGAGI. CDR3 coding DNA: TGTGCCAGCAGTTCCACGGGGGGCCCCCAAGAGACCCAGTACTTC. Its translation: CASSSTGGPQETQYF.

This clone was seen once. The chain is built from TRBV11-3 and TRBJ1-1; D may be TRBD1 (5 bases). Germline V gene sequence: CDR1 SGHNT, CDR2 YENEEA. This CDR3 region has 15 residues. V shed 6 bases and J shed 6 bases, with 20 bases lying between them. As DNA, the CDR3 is TGTGCCAGCAGTCCGGGTTCCGGGCGGGGGGCTGAAGCTTTCTTT. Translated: CASSPGSGRGAEAFF.

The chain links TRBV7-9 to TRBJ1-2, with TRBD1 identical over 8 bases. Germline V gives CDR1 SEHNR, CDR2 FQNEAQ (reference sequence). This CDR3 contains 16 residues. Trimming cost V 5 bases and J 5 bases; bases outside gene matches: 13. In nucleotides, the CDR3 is TGTGCCAGCAGCACGAATACCCGGGACAGGTTATATGGCTACACCTTC. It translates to CASSTNTRDRLYGYTF.

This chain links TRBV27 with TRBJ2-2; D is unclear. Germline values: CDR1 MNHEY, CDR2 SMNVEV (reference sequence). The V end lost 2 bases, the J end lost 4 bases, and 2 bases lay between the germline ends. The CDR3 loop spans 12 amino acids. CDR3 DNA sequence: TGTGCCAGCAGTTTACTCACCGGGGAGCTGTTTTTT. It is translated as CASSLLTGELFF.

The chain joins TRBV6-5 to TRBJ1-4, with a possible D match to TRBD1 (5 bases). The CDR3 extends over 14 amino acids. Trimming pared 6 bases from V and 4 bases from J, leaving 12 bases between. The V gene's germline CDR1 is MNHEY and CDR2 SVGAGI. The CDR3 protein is CASSYGGFNEKLFF. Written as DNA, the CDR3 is TGTGCCAGCAGCTATGGGGGGTTTAATGAAAAACTGTTTTTT.

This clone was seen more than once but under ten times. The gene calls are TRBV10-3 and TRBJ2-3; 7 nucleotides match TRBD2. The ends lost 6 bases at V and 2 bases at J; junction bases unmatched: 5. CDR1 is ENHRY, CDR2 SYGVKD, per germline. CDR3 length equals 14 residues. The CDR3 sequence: CAISRGVTTDTQYF. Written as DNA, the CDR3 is TGTGCCATCAGCCGGGGGGTTACCACAGATACGCAGTATTTT.

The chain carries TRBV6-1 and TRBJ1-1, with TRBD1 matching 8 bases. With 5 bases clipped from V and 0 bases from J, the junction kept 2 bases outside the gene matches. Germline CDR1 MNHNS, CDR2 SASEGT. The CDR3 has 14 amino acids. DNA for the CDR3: TGTGCCAGCAGTTTGACAGGGGTGAACACTGAAGCTTTCTTT. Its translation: CASSLTGVNTEAFF.

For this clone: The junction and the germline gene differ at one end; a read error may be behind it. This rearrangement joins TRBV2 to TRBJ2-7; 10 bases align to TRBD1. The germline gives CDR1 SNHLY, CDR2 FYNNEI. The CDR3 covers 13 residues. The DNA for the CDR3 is TGTGCCAGCCGTGACAGGGGGCGGACCGAGCAGTACTTC. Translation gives CASRDRGRTEQYF.

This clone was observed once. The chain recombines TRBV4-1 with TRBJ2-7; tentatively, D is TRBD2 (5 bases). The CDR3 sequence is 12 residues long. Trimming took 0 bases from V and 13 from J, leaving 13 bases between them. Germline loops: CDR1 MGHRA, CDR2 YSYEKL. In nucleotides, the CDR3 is TGCGCCAGCAGCCAAGATATTGGGAGACTCTACTTC. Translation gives CASSQDIGRLYF.

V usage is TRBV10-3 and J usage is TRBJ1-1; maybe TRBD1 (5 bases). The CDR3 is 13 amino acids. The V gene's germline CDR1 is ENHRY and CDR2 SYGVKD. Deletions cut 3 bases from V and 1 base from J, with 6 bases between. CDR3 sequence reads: CAISEDRNTEAFF. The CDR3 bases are TGTGCCATCAGTGAAGACAGGAACACTGAAGCTTTCTTT.

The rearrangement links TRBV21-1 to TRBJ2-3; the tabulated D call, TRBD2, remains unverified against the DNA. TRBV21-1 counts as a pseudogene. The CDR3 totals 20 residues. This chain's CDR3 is CASSKALLVRGGMVTDTQYF. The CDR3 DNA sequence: TGTGCCAGCAGCAAAGCGCTTTTGGTTAGGGGGGGGATGGTCACAGATACGCAGTATTTT.

CDR3 bases: TGTGCCAGCGCTACAGGGGGCGGTCAGCCCCAGCATTTT. This gives the protein CASATGGGQPQHF. V is TRBV27 and J is TRBJ1-5; 9 bases map to TRBD1. The CDR3 is 13 amino acids. Germline-derived CDR1 and CDR2 are MNHEY and SMNVEV (reference sequence). The V segment lost 8 bases and the J segment 6 bases; nucleotides outside the gene matches: 5.